Listed below are T cell receptor beta chains from one sample, sequenced in a study of blood T cell repertoires in COVID-19. This table comes from immunoSEQ multiplex PCR, and its TCRdb copy is limited to in-frame clones, with some not included. The sample contains about 260,000 clones, around 86% of which appear only once. Sequencing was performed on PBMCs or T cells enriched from blood (not recorded which). The receptors here all came from a woman between 45 and 60 years old who had recovered from COVID-19. CDR3s include the opening cysteine and the closing phenylalanine or tryptophan. A D gene is named only where the DNA matches it firmly. Clone size appears in some rows only: once, few, many, or a class for an expanded clone.

D gene	clone size	V gene	J gene	CDR3 DNA	CDR3 protein
NA	NA	TRBV5-4	TRBJ1-1	TGTGCCAGCAGCTTGGAGATAACAGCCAACACTGAAGCTTTCTTT	CASSLEITANTEAFF
NA	NA	TRBV7-2	TRBJ2-7	TGTGCCAGCAGTCCAGGGGCCTCCTACTACGAGCAGTACTTC	CASSPGASYYEQYF
TRBD1	few	TRBV11-3	TRBJ2-6	TGTGCCAGCAGCACCGACGGGACAGGTATCTCTGGGGCCAACGTCCTGACTTTC	CASSTDGTGISGANVLTF
NA	NA	TRBV3-1/TRBV3-2	TRBJ2-2	TGTGCCAGCAGCCCACTAGCTACTCGGGAGCTGTTTTTT	CASSPLATRELFF
NA	NA	TRBV5-6	TRBJ1-4	TGTGCCAGCAGCTTGCCCGGACTAACTAATGAAAAACTGTTTTTT	CASSLPGLTNEKLFF
TRBD2	NA	TRBV9	TRBJ2-1	TGTGCCAGCAGCGTAGAGCTAGCGGGAGTAGCCGGTGAGCAGTTCTTC	CASSVELAGVAGEQFF
NA	few	TRBV28	TRBJ1-1	TGTGCCAGCAGTTGGGAGGTGGGAGAAGCTTTCTTT	CASSWEVGEAFF
NA	NA	TRBV4-3	TRBJ1-4	TGCGCCAGCAGCCAAGAGCCCCGACAGGTGGGAAATGAAAAACTGTTTTTT	CASSQEPRQVGNEKLFF
NA	few	TRBV5-1	TRBJ1-1	TGCGCCAGCAGCCCAACTTTAGGGGATGGAACCACTGAAGCTTTCTTT	CASSPTLGDGTTEAFF
TRBD1	NA	TRBV27	TRBJ1-6	TGTGCCAGCAGTTTATTTGCGACAGGGAGAAATTCACCCCTCCACTTT	CASSLFATGRNSPLHF
NA	NA	TRBV19	TRBJ1-5	TGTGCCAGTAGTGCAATAACTTATAGCAATCAGCCCCAGCATTTT	CASSAITYSNQPQHF
NA	NA	TRBV2	TRBJ1-4	TGTGCCAGCAGCGCGTGGAGAGGGAGTAATGAAAAACTGTTTTTT	CASSAWRGSNEKLFF
TRBD1	NA	TRBV19	TRBJ1-1	TGTGCCAGTAGTATAGGTTTTGGGACAGGGGTGAACACTGAAGCTTTCTTT	CASSIGFGTGVNTEAFF
TRBD2	NA	TRBV7-2	TRBJ2-5	TGTGCCAGCAGCCGGGGGGGGCTAGCGGGAGGGCTGACGGAGACCCAGTACTTC	CASSRGGLAGGLTETQYF
NA	NA	TRBV9	TRBJ1-1	TGTGCCAGCAGCGTAGAGAGCATGAACACTGAAGCTTTCTTT	CASSVESMNTEAFF
TRBD1	NA	TRBV15	TRBJ1-6	TGTGCCACCAGCCGGGGACAGGGTGCGATCGTAGGGGATTCACCCCTCCACTTT	CATSRGQGAIVGDSPLHF
TRBD1	NA	TRBV27	TRBJ1-5	TGTGCCAGCAGTTGGACAGGTGGCAATCAGCCCCAGCATTTT	CASSWTGGNQPQHF
TRBD1	NA	TRBV5-1	TRBJ2-1	TGCGCCAGCGGACAGGGTTGGAATGAGCAGTTCTTC	CASGQGWNEQFF
NA	NA	TRBV9	TRBJ2-7	TGTGCCAGCAGCAAGGGACTGGGCTACGAGCAGTACTTC	CASSKGLGYEQYF
TRBD1	NA	TRBV20-1	TRBJ1-1	TGCAGTGCTAGTGGACAGGGGTTGAACACTGAAGCTTTCTTT	CSASGQGLNTEAFF
TRBD2	NA	TRBV2	TRBJ2-3	TGTGCCAGCAGTGCCCAGCGGGGGGGGTCAGATACGCAGTATTTT	CASSAQRGGSDTQYF
TRBD2	NA	TRBV28	TRBJ2-3	TGTGCCAGCGGGCTACTAGCGGGAGGGCCTGCAGATACGCAGTATTTT	CASGLLAGGPADTQYF
TRBD1	few	TRBV19	TRBJ2-5	TGTGCCAGTAGTAAGCTCGGGACAGGAAAAGAGACCCAGTACTTC	CASSKLGTGKETQYF
TRBD1	NA	TRBV11-1	TRBJ2-7	TGTGCCAGCACCTACAGGGGTCCGGGCGAGCAGTACTTC	CASTYRGPGEQYF
TRBD2	NA	TRBV9	TRBJ2-2	TGTGCCAGCAGCGCTTTCGGGGGAGGGAGCACCGGGGAGCTGTTTTTT	CASSAFGGGSTGELFF
NA	once	TRBV15	TRBJ1-5	TGTGCCACCACCGAATACAGTAGCAATCAGCCCCAGCATTTT	CATTEYSSNQPQHF
TRBD1	NA	TRBV7-2	TRBJ1-3	TGTGCCAGCAGCGTAGACAGGGGGATGGCCGGAAACACCATATATTTT	CASSVDRGMAGNTIYF
NA	NA	TRBV5-6	TRBJ2-7	TGTGCCAGCGGCCCTGGAGGCGGGACCTACGAGCAGTACTTC	CASGPGGGTYEQYF
NA	NA	TRBV7-3	TRBJ2-3	TGTGCCAGCAGCTTGGCGGGACTCAGCACAGATACGCAGTATTTT	CASSLAGLSTDTQYF
TRBD1	NA	TRBV19	TRBJ2-5	TGTGCCAGTAGTATAAACAGGGGAACCCAAGAGACCCAGTACTTC	CASSINRGTQETQYF
NA	NA	TRBV14	TRBJ2-5	TGTGCCAGCAGCCAAGACCGGGGGACCCAGTACTTC	CASSQDRGTQYF